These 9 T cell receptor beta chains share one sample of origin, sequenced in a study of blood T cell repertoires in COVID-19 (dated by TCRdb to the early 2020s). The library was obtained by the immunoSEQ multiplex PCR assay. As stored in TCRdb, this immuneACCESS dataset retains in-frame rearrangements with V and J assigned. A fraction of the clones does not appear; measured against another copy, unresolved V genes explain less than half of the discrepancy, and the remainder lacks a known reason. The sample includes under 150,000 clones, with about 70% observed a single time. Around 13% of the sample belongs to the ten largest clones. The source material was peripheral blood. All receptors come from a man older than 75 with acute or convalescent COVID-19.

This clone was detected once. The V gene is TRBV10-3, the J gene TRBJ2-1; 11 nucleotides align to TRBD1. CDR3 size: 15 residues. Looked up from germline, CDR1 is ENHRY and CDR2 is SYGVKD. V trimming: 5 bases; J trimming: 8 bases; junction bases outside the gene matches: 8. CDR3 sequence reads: CAISPRDRGVDEQFF. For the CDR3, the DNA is TGTGCCATCAGTCCCCGGGACAGGGGGGTCGATGAGCAGTTCTTC.

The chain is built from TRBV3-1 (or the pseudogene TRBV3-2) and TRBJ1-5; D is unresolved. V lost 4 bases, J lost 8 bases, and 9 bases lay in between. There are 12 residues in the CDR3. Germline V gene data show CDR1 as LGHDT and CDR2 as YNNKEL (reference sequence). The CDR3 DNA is TGTGCCAGCAGCCCCCTGGCCGAGCCCCAGCATTTT. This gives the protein CASSPLAEPQHF.

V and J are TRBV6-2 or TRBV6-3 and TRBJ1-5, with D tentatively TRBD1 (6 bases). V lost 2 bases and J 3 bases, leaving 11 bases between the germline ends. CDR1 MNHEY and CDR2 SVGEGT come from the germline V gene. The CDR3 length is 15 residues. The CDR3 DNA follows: TGTGCCAGCAGTTACGGGACAAGGTTCAATCAGCCCCAGCATTTT. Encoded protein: CASSYGTRFNQPQHF.

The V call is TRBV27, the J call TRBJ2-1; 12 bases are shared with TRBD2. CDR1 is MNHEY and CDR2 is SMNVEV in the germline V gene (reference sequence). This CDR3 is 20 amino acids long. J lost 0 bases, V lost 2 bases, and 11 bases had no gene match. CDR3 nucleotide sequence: TGTGCCAGCAGTTTAGCCCCCGGGACTAGCGGGTGGAGCTCCTACAATGAGCAGTTCTTC. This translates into CASSLAPGTSGWSSYNEQFF.

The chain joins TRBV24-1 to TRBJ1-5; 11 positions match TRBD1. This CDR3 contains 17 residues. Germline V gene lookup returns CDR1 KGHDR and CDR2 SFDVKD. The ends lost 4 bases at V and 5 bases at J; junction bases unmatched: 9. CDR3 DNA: TGTGCCACCAGTGACTCAGGGACAGGGGGAGCCGATCAGCCCCAGCATTTT. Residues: CATSDSGTGGADQPQHF.

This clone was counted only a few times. Here the CDR3 DNA reads TGTGCCAGCAGCGCAGGGGCCAATCAGCCCCAGCATTTT. Translation gives CASSAGANQPQHF. The J gene is TRBJ1-5, the V gene TRBV7-8, with D perhaps TRBD1 (6 bases). V gave up 5 bases and J gave up 3 bases, with 8 bases separating them. CDR3 length: 13 residues. The germline CDR1 and CDR2 sequences are SGHVS and FQNEAQ.

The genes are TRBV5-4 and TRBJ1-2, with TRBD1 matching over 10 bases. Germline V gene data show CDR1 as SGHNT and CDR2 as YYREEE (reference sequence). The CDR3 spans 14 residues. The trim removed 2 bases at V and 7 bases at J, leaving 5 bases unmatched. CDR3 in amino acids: CASSFDRGRRGYTF. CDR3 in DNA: TGTGCCAGCAGCTTTGACAGGGGGCGGCGTGGCTACACCTTC.

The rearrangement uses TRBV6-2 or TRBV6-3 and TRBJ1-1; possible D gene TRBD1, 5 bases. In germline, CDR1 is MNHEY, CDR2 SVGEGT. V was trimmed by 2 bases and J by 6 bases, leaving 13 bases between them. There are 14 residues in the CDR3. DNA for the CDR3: TGTGCCAGCAGTTACGGCGGGGGAGGCGCTGAAGCTTTCTTT. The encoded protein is CASSYGGGGAEAFF.

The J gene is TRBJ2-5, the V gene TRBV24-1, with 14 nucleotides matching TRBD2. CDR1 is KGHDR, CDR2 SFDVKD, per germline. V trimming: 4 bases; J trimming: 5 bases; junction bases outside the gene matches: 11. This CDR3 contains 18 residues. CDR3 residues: CATSDPGLAGGPPETQYF. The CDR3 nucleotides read TGTGCCACCAGTGACCCTGGACTAGCGGGGGGCCCCCCGGAGACCCAGTACTTC.